The entry that follows covers one T cell receptor (beta chain) sequence. Its antigen is not identified. The data were taken from a study of vaccination and CD4 T cells after COVID-19. On the study more broadly: A vaccine, either BNT162b2 or mRNA-1273, was given to participants in two doses.

Documented treatment: approximately 11-day PBMC culture with coronavirus spike peptide pools or control peptides (ViraFEST assay). Antigen-specific T cells were expanded with peptide pools by ViraFEST, and TCRs were then sequenced. Culture conditions combined a few million PBMCs per well with 9.5 to 10 IU/ml IL-2 and around 9.5 ug/ml peptide pools. This CDR3 contains 14 residues. V dropped 0 bases and J dropped 1 base, with 6 bases sitting between them. The V gene's germline CDR1 is SGDLS and CDR2 YYNGEE. An Oncomine TCR Beta short-read assay was used to sequence the DNA from cultured CD4+ T cells. Cultures of CD4+ T cells served as the source for extracting genomic DNA. TCRdb itself ran the PCR reads through MiXCR, one entry per CDR3 protein. Found here are 19,000 or so distinct CDR3 sequences, over 30% of them singletons; the top ten hold 6.5% to 9%.

The chain has TRBV9 and TRBJ2-3; D unresolved. Sequencing used CD4+ T cells from blood, cultured in vitro. The clonotype was recovered from a human donor who had recovered from COVID-19. CDR3 DNA: TGTGCCAGCAGCGTAGGACGGGGCACAGATACGCAGTATTTT. Residues: CASSVGRGTDTQYF.